The TCR beta chain under discussion was sequenced for a study of control samples from healthy donors and cancer patients. The CDR3 totals 11 residues. V shed 2 bases and J shed 5 bases, with 3 bases lying between them. Libraries were prepared by immunoSEQ multiplex PCR; TCRdb keeps only in-frame clonotypes and omits some of them. Of 75,000 to 90,000 clones listed, about nine tenths were seen once; the top ten hold around a tenth. This receptor was taken from a woman aged 45-59 years with colorectal cancer. This rearrangement joins TRBV12-3 or TRBV12-4 to TRBJ2-5; D not certain. Sample: PBMCs. The CDR3 is CASSLRETQYF. The CDR3 nucleotides are TGTGCCAGCAGTTTACGGGAGACCCAGTACTTC.